This T cell receptor (beta chain) was obtained from a study of shared clonotypes between healthy human individuals. Some clones are missing from TCRdb's copy, which holds only in-frame ones; the method was immunoSEQ multiplex PCR. This sample has some 1,100,000 clones, with more than 75% found just once. V gave up 5 bases and J gave up 5 bases, with 9 bases separating them. The CDR3 covers 12 residues. In germline, CDR1 is MDHEN, CDR2 SYDVKM. The chain employs TRBV28 and TRBJ1-1; D is ambiguous. Sequenced: memory CD4+ T cells from PBMCs. Subset: CD45RA-negative fraction. The TCR was taken from a man aged 18 to 30 in good health. Some clones in this sample may be carry-over from other donors' samples. CDR3 loop: CASSTLETEAFF. DNA for the CDR3: TGTGCCAGCAGTACTCTCGAGACTGAAGCTTTCTTT.